What follows are 6 T cell receptor beta chains derived from one specimen sequenced in a study of blood T cell repertoires in COVID-19. The repertoire was sequenced with immunoSEQ multiplex PCR; TCRdb's copy has only in-frame clones and lacks some. The profile shows some 64,000 clones, approximately 70% of them singletons. What was sequenced was PBMCs or T cells enriched from blood (not recorded which). All receptors come from a woman in her sixties who had been exposed to COVID-19.

The chain recombines TRBV5-1 with TRBJ1-3; D remains ambiguous. Trimming cost V 2 bases and J 0 bases, with 6 bases left between them. Germline assignment: CDR1 SGHRS and CDR2 YFSETQ. The CDR3 loop spans 14 amino acids. The CDR3 sequence: CASSLSSSGNTIYF. The DNA of the CDR3 is TGCGCCAGCAGCTTATCCTCCTCTGGAAACACCATATATTTT.

This clone has ten or more counts. The V gene is TRBV27, the J gene TRBJ1-1; 12 bases align to TRBD1. The germline V gene has CDR1 MNHEY and CDR2 SMNVEV (reference sequence). CDR3 length: 17 residues. V trimming: 5 bases; J trimming: 5 bases; junction bases outside the gene matches: 12. CDR3 DNA sequence: TGTGCCAGCAGTCCAGAGAGACCGGGACAGGGGGCAACTGAAGCTTTCTTT. Its translation is CASSPERPGQGATEAFF.

The sample holds one count of this clone. CDR3 protein: CASSQGTFTDTQYF. As DNA, the CDR3 is TGCGCCAGCAGCCAAGGGACTTTCACAGATACGCAGTATTTT. The rearrangement uses TRBV4-1 and TRBJ2-3; a possible D gene is TRBD2 (5 bases). Germline lookup yields CDR1 MGHRA and CDR2 YSYEKL. Trimming cost V 1 base and J 2 bases, with 7 bases left between them. The length of the CDR3 is 14 residues.

This clone was found a few times. The chain links TRBV3-1 (or the pseudogene TRBV3-2) to TRBJ1-4, with 8 bases lining up with TRBD1. The CDR3 totals 16 residues. The V segment lost 0 bases and the J segment 8 bases; nucleotides outside the gene matches: 8. The germline V gene has CDR1 LGHDT and CDR2 YNNKEL (reference sequence). The DNA for the CDR3 is TGTGCCAGCAGCCAAGATCAGACAGGGGAAAGAGAAAAACTGTTTTTT. Translated: CASSQDQTGEREKLFF.

The rearrangement joins TRBV19 to TRBJ2-3; D is possibly TRBD2 (6 bases). CDR1 is LNHDA and CDR2 is SQIVND in the germline V gene (reference sequence). CDR3 size: 14 residues. The germline V and J ends were trimmed by 1 base and 4 bases, with 9 bases remaining between them. The DNA of the CDR3 is TGTGCCAGTAGTATAGGGAGGAGGGCAGATACGCAGTATTTT. Encoded protein: CASSIGRRADTQYF. Drawing the rest from reference TRBV19 and TRBJ2-3, the complete variable domain is DGGITQSPKYLFRKEGQNVTLSCEQNLNHDAMYWYRQDPGQGLRLIYYSQIVNDFQKGDIAEGYSVSREKKESFPLTVTSAQKNPTAFYLCASSIGRRADTQYFGPGTRLTVL.

The chain employs TRBV6-4 and TRBJ1-2; maybe TRBD1 (6 bases). This CDR3 has 14 amino acids. The V end lost 6 bases, the J end lost 6 bases, and 17 bases lay between the germline ends. Per germline, CDR1 MRHNA and CDR2 SNTAGT. DNA of the CDR3: TGTGCCAGCAGAACCGGGACACCCCGCAATGGCTACACCTTC. Translation gives CASRTGTPRNGYTF.